The rows below give T cell receptor beta chains drawn from one sample of a study of blood T cell repertoires in COVID-19. TCRdb's table, derived via immunoSEQ multiplex PCR, lists solely in-frame clones and lacks some. This table has about 190,000 clones, less than 85% appearing once. The source material was peripheral blood. The origin of the receptors is a woman aged 50 to 65 with acute or convalescent COVID-19. Both conserved end residues are part of each CDR3. D genes are given only for firm matches. Only part of the rows carry a size: once, few, many, or a class if the clone is expanded.

CDR3nt	CDR3aa	d_gene	abundance	v_gene	j_gene
TGTGCCAGCAGCTTTCACAGGGAAGGCTACACCTTC	CASSFHREGYTF	NA	few	TRBV7-2	TRBJ1-2
TGTGCCAGCAGCTCCACTAGCAGACCCTACGAGCAGTACTTC	CASSSTSRPYEQYF	NA	many	TRBV11-3	TRBJ2-7
TGTGCCTGGAGTCCCCGTGTGACCGGGGAGCTGTTTTTT	CAWSPRVTGELFF	NA	NA	TRBV30	TRBJ2-2
TGTGCCAGCAGCGGGCTACTAGCGGGAGAAGAGACCCAGTACTTC	CASSGLLAGEETQYF	TRBD2	NA	TRBV5-6	TRBJ2-5
TGTGCCAGCAGTCCGGGCTATCGGACCGGGACAGGGAACTATGGCTACACCTTC	CASSPGYRTGTGNYGYTF	TRBD1	few	TRBV6-6	TRBJ1-2
TGTGCCAGCAACCGGGGGGGACTAGTGAAGAATGAGCAGTTCTTC	CASNRGGLVKNEQFF	TRBD2	few	TRBV2	TRBJ2-1
TGTGCCAGCAGTTTGTACATTCAGCCCCAGCATTTT	CASSLYIQPQHF	NA	NA	TRBV12-3/TRBV12-4	TRBJ1-5
TGTGCCAGCAGTTTATTATCCGGGGGGAGCTCCTATAATTCACCCCTCCACTTT	CASSLLSGGSSYNSPLHF	NA	NA	TRBV28	TRBJ1-6
TGTGCCAGCAGTGAAGAACATTTCACTGAAGCTTTCTTT	CASSEEHFTEAFF	NA	NA	TRBV2	TRBJ1-1
TGTGCCAGCAGCCTACCCGGGACAGGTGTCTATGGCTACACCTTC	CASSLPGTGVYGYTF	TRBD1	NA	TRBV2	TRBJ1-2
TGCGCCAGCAGCTTATTGGACAGGGGTAATTCACCCCTCCACTTT	CASSLLDRGNSPLHF	TRBD1	NA	TRBV5-1	TRBJ1-6
TGCGCCAGCAGCTCCTTACAGGGGTCCGGGAACGAGCAGTACTTC	CASSSLQGSGNEQYF	TRBD1	few	TRBV5-1	TRBJ2-7
TGTGCCAGCAGCTCCGGACAGGGTTTAGGTTCACCCCTCCACTTT	CASSSGQGLGSPLHF	TRBD1	NA	TRBV7-8	TRBJ1-6
TGTGCCAGCAGCTTGCGCGACAGGCCGCTTCAGCCCCAGCATTTT	CASSLRDRPLQPQHF	NA	NA	TRBV5-4	TRBJ1-5
TGTGCCAGCAGCGGCCTGGGACAGGGTCGGACTGAAGCTTTCTTT	CASSGLGQGRTEAFF	TRBD1	NA	TRBV5-4	TRBJ1-1
TGTGCCAGCAGCCAAGAGGGCAGCCCTAATTCACCCCTCCACTTT	CASSQEGSPNSPLHF	NA	once	TRBV14	TRBJ1-6
TGTGCCAGCAGCTCTAGCGGACCCCTCGCCGGGGAGCTGTTTTTT	CASSSSGPLAGELFF	TRBD2	NA	TRBV7-6	TRBJ2-2
TGTGCCAGCAGCGTAGTGGGGGGGAAAGGAGATACGCAGTATTTT	CASSVVGGKGDTQYF	TRBD2	NA	TRBV9	TRBJ2-3
TGCGCCAGCAGCTTGGGGCAGTATAATTCACCCCTCCACTTT	CASSLGQYNSPLHF	NA	few	TRBV5-1	TRBJ1-6
TGTGCCGGAAGGTCACGCAAGGATGGGTGGAGTTCACCCCTCCACTTT	CAGRSRKDGWSSPLHF	NA	NA	TRBV28	TRBJ1-6
TGTGCCAGCAGCTCCAGGGGGCGGGGGTCTAACAATGAGCAGTTCTTC	CASSSRGRGSNNEQFF	NA	NA	TRBV7-6	TRBJ2-1
TGCGCCAGCAGCCCCGGTGGGGGGGTAGAAGAGCAGTTCTTC	CASSPGGGVEEQFF	TRBD2	NA	TRBV5-1	TRBJ2-1
TGTGCCAGCTCACCTCTCGGACAGGGCTCTGGGGCCAACGTCCTGACTTTC	CASSPLGQGSGANVLTF	TRBD1	NA	TRBV18	TRBJ2-6
TGTGCCAGCAGCGCGGACAGTCATAACTATGGCTACACCTTC	CASSADSHNYGYTF	NA	few	TRBV9	TRBJ1-2
TGTGCCAGCAGCGTGGACACAATCAATTCACCCCTCCACTTT	CASSVDTINSPLHF	NA	NA	TRBV9	TRBJ1-6
TGTGCCAGCAGCAGAGGGGGCTTCCCATCAACTAATGAAAAACTGTTTTTT	CASSRGGFPSTNEKLFF	TRBD1	NA	TRBV5-5	TRBJ1-4